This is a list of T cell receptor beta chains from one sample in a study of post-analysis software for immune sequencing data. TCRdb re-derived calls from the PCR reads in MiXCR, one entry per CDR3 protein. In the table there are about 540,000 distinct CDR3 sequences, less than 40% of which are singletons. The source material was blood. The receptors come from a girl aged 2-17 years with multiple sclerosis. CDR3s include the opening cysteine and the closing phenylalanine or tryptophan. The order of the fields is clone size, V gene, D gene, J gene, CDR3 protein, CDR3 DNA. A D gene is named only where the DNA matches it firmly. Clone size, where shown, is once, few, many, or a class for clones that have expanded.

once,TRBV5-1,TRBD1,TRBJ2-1,CASSLGQGLDEQFF,TGCGCCAGCAGCTTGGGACAGGGGTTGGATGAGCAGTTCTTC
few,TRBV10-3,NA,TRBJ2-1,CAISETKGPYNEQFF,TGTGCCATCAGTGAAACAAAGGGCCCCTACAATGAGCAGTTCTTC
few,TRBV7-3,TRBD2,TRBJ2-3,CASSLGGHSGGRTDTQYF,TGTGCCAGCAGCTTAGGGGGTCACAGCGGGGGCCGCACAGATACGCAGTATTTT
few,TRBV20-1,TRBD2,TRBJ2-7,CSARVGLAGSHEQYF,TGCAGTGCTAGAGTGGGGCTAGCGGGGTCCCACGAGCAGTACTTC
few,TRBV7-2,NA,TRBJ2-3,CASSSALSTDTQYF,TGTGCCAGCAGCTCGGCCCTGAGCACAGATACGCAGTATTTT
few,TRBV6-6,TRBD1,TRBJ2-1,CASRSGRTGIYNEQFF,TGTGCCAGCAGAAGCGGGCGGACAGGGATTTACAATGAGCAGTTCTTC
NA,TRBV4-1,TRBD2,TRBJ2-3,CASSQDGAAGGAWDTQYF,TGCGCCAGCAGCCAAGATGGGGCCGCCGGGGGGGCTTGGGATACGCAGTATTTT
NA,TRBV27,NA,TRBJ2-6,CASSSDPVFSGANVLTF,TGTGCCAGCAGTTCCGATCCGGTCTTCTCTGGGGCCAACGTCCTGACTTTC
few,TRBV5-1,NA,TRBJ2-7,CASSLDGGFYEQYF,TGCGCCAGCAGCTTGGATGGGGGGTTTTACGAGCAGTACTTC
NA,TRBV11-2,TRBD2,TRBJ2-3,CASRETSLPQYF,TGTGCCAGCAGGGAGACTAGCTTGCCGCAGTATTTT
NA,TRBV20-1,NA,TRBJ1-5,CSASWRQADPRSNQPQHF,TGCAGTGCTAGTTGGCGACAGGCGGACCCGCGTAGCAATCAGCCCCAGCATTTT
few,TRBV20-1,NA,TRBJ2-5,CSVGLDVRETQYF,TGCAGTGTAGGCTTGGACGTGAGGGAGACCCAGTACTTC
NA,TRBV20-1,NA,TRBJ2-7,CSASTHEQYF,TGCAGTGCTAGTACGCACGAGCAGTACTTC
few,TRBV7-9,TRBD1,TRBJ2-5,CASSFRGQGRETQYF,TGTGCCAGCAGCTTTAGAGGACAGGGACGAGAGACCCAGTACTTC
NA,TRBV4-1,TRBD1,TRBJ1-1,CASSAQQGMNTEAFF,TGCGCCAGCAGCGCACAACAGGGGATGAACACTGAAGCTTTCTTT
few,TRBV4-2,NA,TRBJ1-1,CASSQEKGRGVVNTEAFF,TGTGCCAGCAGCCAAGAGAAGGGTAGGGGGGTCGTGAACACTGAAGCTTTCTTT
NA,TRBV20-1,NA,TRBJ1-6,CSARDRDSPLHF,TGCAGTGCTAGAGATAGGGACTCACCCCTCCACTTT
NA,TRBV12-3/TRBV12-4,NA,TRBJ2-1,CASSRNTGSYNEQFF,TGTGCCAGCAGTCGAAATACAGGGTCCTACAATGAGCAGTTCTTC
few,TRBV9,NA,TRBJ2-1,CASSVGLRVLNEQFF,TGTGCCAGCAGCGTAGGTCTAAGGGTCCTCAATGAGCAGTTCTTC
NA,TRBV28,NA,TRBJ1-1,CASKTDTEAFF,TGTGCCAGCAAAACGGATACTGAAGCTTTCTTT
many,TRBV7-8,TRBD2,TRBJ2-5,CASSLDTSGGETQYF,TGTGCCAGCAGCTTAGACACTAGCGGTGGGGAGACCCAGTACTTC
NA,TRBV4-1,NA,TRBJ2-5,CASSHLGPRGEQYF,TGCGCCAGCAGCCATTTGGGGCCCCGTGGGGAGCAGTACTTC
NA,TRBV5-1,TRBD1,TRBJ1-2,CASSLPGGYGYTF,TGCGCCAGCAGCTTGCCAGGGGGCTATGGCTACACCTTC
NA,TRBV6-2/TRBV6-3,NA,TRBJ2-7,CASSYAGTTRLQYF,TGTGCCAGCAGTTATGCCGGGACCACTCGTTTGCAGTACTTC
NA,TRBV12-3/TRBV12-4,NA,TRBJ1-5,CASSQDQPQHF,TGTGCCAGCAGTCAGGATCAGCCCCAGCATTTT
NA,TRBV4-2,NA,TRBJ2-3,CASSQDLRESTQYF,TGTGCCAGCAGCCAAGATCTCCGGGAATCCACGCAGTATTTT
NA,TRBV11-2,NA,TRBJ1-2,CASSPENINYGYTF,TGTGCCAGCAGCCCAGAAAATATCAACTATGGCTACACCTTC
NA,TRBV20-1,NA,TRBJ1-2,CSARDPGIPGYTF,TGCAGTGCTAGAGATCCAGGGATCCCAGGCTACACCTTC
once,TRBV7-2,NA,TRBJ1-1,CASRQVFMNTEAFF,TGTGCCAGCAGACAGGTTTTCATGAACACTGAAGCTTTCTTT
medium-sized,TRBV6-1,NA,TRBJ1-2,CASSEGHPYGYTF,TGTGCCAGCAGTGAAGGGCACCCCTATGGCTACACCTTC
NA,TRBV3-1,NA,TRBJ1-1,CASIQGDYGEAFF,TGTGCCAGCATCCAGGGCGATTACGGTGAAGCTTTCTTT
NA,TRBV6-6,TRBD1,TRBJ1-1,CASSLNRGGRTEAFF,TGTGCCAGCAGTCTCAACAGGGGCGGTCGGACTGAAGCTTTCTTT
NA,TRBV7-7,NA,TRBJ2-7,CASSTGSNYEQYF,TGTGCTAGCAGTACCGGGAGCAACTACGAGCAGTACTTC
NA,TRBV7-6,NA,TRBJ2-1,CASSPDSGLSYNEQFF,TGTGCCAGCAGCCCCGATAGCGGCCTCTCCTACAATGAGCAGTTCTTC
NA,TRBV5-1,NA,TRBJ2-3,CASSYAARADTQYF,TGCGCCAGCAGCTACGCGGCCCGGGCAGATACGCAGTATTTT
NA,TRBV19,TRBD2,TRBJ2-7,CASSIFRLAAYEQYF,TGTGCCAGTAGTATCTTCCGACTAGCGGCCTACGAGCAGTACTTC
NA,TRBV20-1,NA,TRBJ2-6,CSANRPSGANVLTF,TGCAGTGCTAACAGGCCCTCTGGGGCCAACGTCCTGACTTTC
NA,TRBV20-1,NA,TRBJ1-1,CSARDPLGSTNTEAFF,TGCAGTGCTAGAGATCCGTTGGGGAGTACGAACACTGAAGCTTTCTTT
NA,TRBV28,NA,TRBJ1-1,CASSLWGRPGAFF,TGTGCCAGCAGTTTATGGGGGCGCCCGGGGGCTTTCTTT
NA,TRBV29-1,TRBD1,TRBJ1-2,CEYTKEGAYGYTF,TGCGAATATACGAAAGAGGGGGCCTATGGCTACACCTTC
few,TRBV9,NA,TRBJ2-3,CASSVDPPDTQYF,TGTGCCAGCAGCGTAGATCCCCCAGATACGCAGTATTTT
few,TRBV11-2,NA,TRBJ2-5,CASSYQRSQETQYF,TGTGCCAGCAGCTACCAAAGAAGCCAAGAGACCCAGTACTTC
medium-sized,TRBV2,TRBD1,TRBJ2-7,CASSELGQGTYEQYF,TGTGCCAGCAGTGAATTGGGACAGGGGACGTACGAGCAGTACTTC
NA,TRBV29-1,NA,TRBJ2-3,CSVEAVDGADTQYF,TGCAGCGTTGAGGCTGTTGACGGCGCAGATACGCAGTATTTT
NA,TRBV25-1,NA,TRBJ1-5,CASSEVTVAQPQHF,TGTGCCAGCAGTGAGGTCACAGTGGCTCAGCCCCAGCATTTT
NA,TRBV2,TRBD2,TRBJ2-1,CASLSSGGADRNEQFF,TGTGCCAGCTTAAGTAGCGGGGGGGCCGATCGCAATGAGCAGTTCTTC
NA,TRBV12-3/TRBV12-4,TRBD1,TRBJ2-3,CASQMGTGPDTQYF,TGTGCCAGCCAGATGGGGACAGGGCCGGATACGCAGTATTTT
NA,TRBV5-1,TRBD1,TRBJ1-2,CASSLRLGTGNYGYTF,TGCGCCAGCAGCTTGCGGCTAGGGACAGGGAACTATGGCTACACCTTC
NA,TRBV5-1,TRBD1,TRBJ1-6,CASRPGTGLSPLHF,TGCGCCAGCAGGCCGGGGACAGGGCTTTCACCCCTCCACTTT
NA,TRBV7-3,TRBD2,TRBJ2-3,CASSLRAGGLRADTQYF,TGTGCCAGCAGCTTAAGGGCGGGGGGGCTTCGCGCAGATACGCAGTATTTT
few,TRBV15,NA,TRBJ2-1,CATSRGGIGATEQFF,TGTGCCACCAGCAGAGGGGGAATTGGGGCGACTGAGCAGTTCTTC
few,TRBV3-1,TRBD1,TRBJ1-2,CASATGENYGYTF,TGTGCCAGCGCGACAGGGGAGAACTATGGCTACACCTTC
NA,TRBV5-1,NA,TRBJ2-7,CASSPGSGNPYEQYF,TGCGCCAGCAGTCCTGGATCCGGAAACCCCTACGAGCAGTACTTC
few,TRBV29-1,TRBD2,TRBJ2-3,CSVPHPYGTSGSTDTQYF,TGCAGCGTTCCTCATCCATATGGGACTAGCGGAAGCACAGATACGCAGTATTTT